This TCR beta chain was recorded in a study of blood T cell repertoires in COVID-19. Across the whole study: The analysed material was cDNA or gDNA that came from T cells, B-cell-depleted T cells, or PBMCs.

Germline loops: CDR1 LNHNV, CDR2 YYDKDF (reference sequence). Trimming removed 5 bases from V and 0 bases from J, with 12 bases in between. The CDR3 is 15 residues long. Method: immunoSEQ multiplex PCR; TCRdb's copy keeps in-frame clones and lacks some. The profile covers about 120,000 clones, with roughly 82% appearing a single time and over 10% taken by the ten largest. V gene TRBV15 combines with J gene TRBJ2-3; a weak D match, TRBD2 (5 bases). The receptor was derived from a human donor in a cohort sampled during active COVID-19. Input material: peripheral blood. Written as DNA, the CDR3 is TGTGCCACCAGCCCGGGGAACCCAAGCACAGATACGCAGTATTTT. Translating it yields CATSPGNPSTDTQYF.